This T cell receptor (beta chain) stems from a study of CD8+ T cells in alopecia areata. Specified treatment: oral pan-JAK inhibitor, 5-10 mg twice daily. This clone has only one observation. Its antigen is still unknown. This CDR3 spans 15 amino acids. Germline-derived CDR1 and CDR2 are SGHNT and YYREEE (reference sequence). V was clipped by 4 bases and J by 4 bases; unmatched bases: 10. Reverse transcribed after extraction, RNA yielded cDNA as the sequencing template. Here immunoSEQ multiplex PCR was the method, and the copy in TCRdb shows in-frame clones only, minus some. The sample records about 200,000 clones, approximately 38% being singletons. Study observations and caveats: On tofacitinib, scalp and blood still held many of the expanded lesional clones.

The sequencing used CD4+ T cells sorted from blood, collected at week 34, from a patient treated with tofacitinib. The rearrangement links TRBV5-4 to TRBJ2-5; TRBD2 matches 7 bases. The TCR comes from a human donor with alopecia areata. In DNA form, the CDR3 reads TGTGCCAGCAGCGCCGGGACTAAACAATCAGAGACCCAGTACTTC. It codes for CASSAGTKQSETQYF.